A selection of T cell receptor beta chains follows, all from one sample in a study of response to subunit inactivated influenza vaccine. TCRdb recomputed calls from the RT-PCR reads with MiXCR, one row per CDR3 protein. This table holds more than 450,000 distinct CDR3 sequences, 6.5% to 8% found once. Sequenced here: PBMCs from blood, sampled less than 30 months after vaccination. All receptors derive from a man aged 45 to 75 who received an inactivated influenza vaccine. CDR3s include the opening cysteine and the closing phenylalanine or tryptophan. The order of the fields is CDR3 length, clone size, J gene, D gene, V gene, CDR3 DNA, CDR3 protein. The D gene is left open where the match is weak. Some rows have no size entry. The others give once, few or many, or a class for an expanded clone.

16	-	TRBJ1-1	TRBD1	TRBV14	TGTGCCAGCAGCCGGGACAGGGCAGGGTGGTTCTCTGAAGCTTTCTTT	CASSRDRAGWFSEAFF
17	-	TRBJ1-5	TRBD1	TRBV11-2	TGTGCCAGCAGCCCGGGCACATGGGACAGGGAATATCAGCCCCAGCATTTT	CASSPGTWDREYQPQHF
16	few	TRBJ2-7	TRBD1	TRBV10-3	TGTGCCATCAGAACAGGGGATTCGACTGCCGCCTACGAGCAGTACTTC	CAIRTGDSTAAYEQYF
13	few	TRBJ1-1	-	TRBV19	TGTGCCAGTAGTATGGACGGGGGCACTGAAGCTTTCTTT	CASSMDGGTEAFF
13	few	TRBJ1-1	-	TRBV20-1	TGCAGTGCCGAGGCCAGTTTGAACACTGAAGCTTTCTTT	CSAEASLNTEAFF
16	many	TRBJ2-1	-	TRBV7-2	TGTGCCAGCAGCTTAGTAGGCTCAAAACCAAACAATGAGCAGTTCTTC	CASSLVGSKPNNEQFF
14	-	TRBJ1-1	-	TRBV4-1	TGCGCCAGCAGCCAAGAGTCGATGAACACTGAAGCTTTCTTT	CASSQESMNTEAFF
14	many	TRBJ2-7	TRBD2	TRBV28	TGTGCCAGCACCCAACTAGCGACAACCTACGAGCAGTACTTC	CASTQLATTYEQYF
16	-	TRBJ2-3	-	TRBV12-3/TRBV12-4	TGTGCCAGCAGTTTAGTAGGGATACAGGGAGGGTATACGCAGTATTTT	CASSLVGIQGGYTQYF
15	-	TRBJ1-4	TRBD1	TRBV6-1	TGTGCCAGCAGACCCGACAGGGGAGGGCTCGAAAAACTGTTTTTT	CASRPDRGGLEKLFF
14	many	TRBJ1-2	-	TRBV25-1	TGTGCCAGCAGTGAATTGGGCGGAACCTATGGCTACACCTTC	CASSELGGTYGYTF
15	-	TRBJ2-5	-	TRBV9	TGTGCCAGCAGCGTCACAGTAAGCGGCCAAGAGACCCAGTACTTC	CASSVTVSGQETQYF
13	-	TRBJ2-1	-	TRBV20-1	TGCAGTGCTGATCCCACAGGGACCAATGAGCAGTTCTTC	CSADPTGTNEQFF
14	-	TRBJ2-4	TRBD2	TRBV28	TGTGCCAGCAGCGAGGGGTTTCGGGGGGACATTCAGTACTTC	CASSEGFRGDIQYF
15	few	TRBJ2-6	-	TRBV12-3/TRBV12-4	TGTGCCAGCAACAACAGGGTTTGGGGGGCCAACGTCCTGACTTTC	CASNNRVWGANVLTF
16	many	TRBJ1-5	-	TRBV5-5	TGTGCCAGCAGCTTGGGACAAGGACCCCGCAATCAGCCCCAGCATTTT	CASSLGQGPRNQPQHF
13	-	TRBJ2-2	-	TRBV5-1	TGCGCCTCAACTCTCGGTGGCACCGGGGAGCTGTTTTTT	CASTLGGTGELFF
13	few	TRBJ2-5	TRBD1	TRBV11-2	TGTGCCAGCAGCAAGGGACAGGCGGAGACCCAGTACTTC	CASSKGQAETQYF
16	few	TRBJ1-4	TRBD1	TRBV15	TGTGCCACCAGCAGAGTGATCGGCAGGGGGACTGAAAAACTGTTTTTT	CATSRVIGRGTEKLFF
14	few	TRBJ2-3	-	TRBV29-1	TGCAGCGTTTTCCCGCGGGAATTCACAGATACGCAGTATTTT	CSVFPREFTDTQYF
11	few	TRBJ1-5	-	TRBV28	TGTGCCAGCAGTCCCGGGACGTTGCAGCATTTT	CASSPGTLQHF
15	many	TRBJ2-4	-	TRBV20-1	TGCAGTGCTAGAGATTCTCAGACAGGAAAAAACATTCAGTACTTC	CSARDSQTGKNIQYF
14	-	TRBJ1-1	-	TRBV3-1	TGTGCCAGCAGCCAGGACGGCATGAACACTGAAGCTTTCTTT	CASSQDGMNTEAFF
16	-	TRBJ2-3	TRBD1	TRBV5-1	TGCGCCAGCAGCTTCACAGGGGGCACTAGCACAGATACGCAGTATTTT	CASSFTGGTSTDTQYF
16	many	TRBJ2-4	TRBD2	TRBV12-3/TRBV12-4	TGTGCCAGCAGCTCCGGTGGTAGCGGGGGGAAAAACATTCAGTACTTC	CASSSGGSGGKNIQYF
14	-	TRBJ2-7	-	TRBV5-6	TGTGCCAGCAGCTTCAGAGAGTTTAAAGGCGAGCAGTACTTC	CASSFREFKGEQYF
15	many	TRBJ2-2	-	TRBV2	TGTGCCAGCAGTGGCGGGGGCCCGAACACCGGGGAGCTGTTTTTT	CASSGGGPNTGELFF
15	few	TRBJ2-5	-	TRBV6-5	TGTGCCAGCAGTTACGCCGGGCCGCCCGAGGAGACCCAGTACTTC	CASSYAGPPEETQYF
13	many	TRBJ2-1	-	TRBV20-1	TGCAGTGCTAGTGGGCGGGATTACAATGAGCAGTTCTTC	CSASGRDYNEQFF
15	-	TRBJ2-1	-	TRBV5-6	TGTGCCAGCAGTTATGACAGCCTGGCCGGACAAGGGCAGTTCTTC	CASSYDSLAGQGQFF
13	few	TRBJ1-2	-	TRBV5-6	TGTGCCAGCAGCTTTTATCTTAATGGTGGCTACACCTTC	CASSFYLNGGYTF
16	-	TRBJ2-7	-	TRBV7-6	TGTGCCAGCAGCTTAAGGGCGGGCTACGAAGGATACGAGCAGTACTTC	CASSLRAGYEGYEQYF
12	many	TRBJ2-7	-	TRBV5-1	TGTGCCAGCAGCTCAGGACAGTACGAGCAGTACTTC	CASSSGQYEQYF
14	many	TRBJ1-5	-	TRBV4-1	TGCGCCAGCAGCCAAGTTGGCCTCAATCAGCCCCAGCATTTT	CASSQVGLNQPQHF
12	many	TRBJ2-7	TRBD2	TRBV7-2	TGTGCCAGCAACCTCGGGGGGGACGAGCAGTACTTC	CASNLGGDEQYF
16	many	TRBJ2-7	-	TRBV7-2	TGTGCCAGCAGCTTACTCCCCCCGGGACTCCCATACGAGCAGTACTTC	CASSLLPPGLPYEQYF
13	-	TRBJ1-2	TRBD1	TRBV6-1	TGTGCCAGCAGGCGGACAGGGCGGTATGGCTACACCTTC	CASRRTGRYGYTF
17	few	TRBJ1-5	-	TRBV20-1	TGCAGTGCTAGCCACCTAAATCGACGTAGCAACAATCAGCCCCAGCATTTT	CSASHLNRRSNNQPQHF
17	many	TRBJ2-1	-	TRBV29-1	TGCAGCGTTGAAGTGGGCAGGGGACAAAGCTCCTACAATGAGCAGTTCTTC	CSVEVGRGQSSYNEQFF
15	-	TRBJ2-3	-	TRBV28	TGTGCCAGCAGTTTTTCTCCGACAGGTTTAGATACGCAGTATTTT	CASSFSPTGLDTQYF
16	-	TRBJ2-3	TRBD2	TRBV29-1	TGCAGCGTCGCGGGGGGTAGCGGGAGGATAACAGATACGCAGTATTTT	CSVAGGSGRITDTQYF
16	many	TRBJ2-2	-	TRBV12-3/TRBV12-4	TGTGCCAGCAGCCGACCCGTCGGGGTGAACACCGGGGAGCTGTTTTTT	CASSRPVGVNTGELFF
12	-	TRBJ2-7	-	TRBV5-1	TGCGCCAGCAGCTCGTTAGGGGGCGAGCAGTACTTC	CASSSLGGEQYF
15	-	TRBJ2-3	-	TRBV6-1	TGTGCCAGCAGTGAAGTGAGAGGGCTCGGGAATACGCAGTATTTT	CASSEVRGLGNTQYF
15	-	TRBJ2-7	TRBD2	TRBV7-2	TGTGCCAGCACGAAGTCCGGGACTAGCGGCTACGAGCAGTACTTC	CASTKSGTSGYEQYF
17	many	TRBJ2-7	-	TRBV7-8	TGTGCCAGCAGCTTTCCAAACCGGACAGCCACGGGTTTCGAGCAGTACTTC	CASSFPNRTATGFEQYF
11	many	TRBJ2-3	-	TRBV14	TGTGCCAGCAGCTACACAGATACGCAGTATTTT	CASSYTDTQYF
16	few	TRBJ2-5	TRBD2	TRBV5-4	TGTGCCAGCAGCCCGGGACTAGCGGGAGTCAGTGAGACCCAGTACTTC	CASSPGLAGVSETQYF
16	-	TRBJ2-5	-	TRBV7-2	TGTGCCAGCAGCAAACGCTCCGGGACGGCCGGGGAGACCCAGTACTTC	CASSKRSGTAGETQYF
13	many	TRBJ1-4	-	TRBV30	TGTGCCTGCCAGGAGACGACTAATGAAAAACTGTTTTTT	CACQETTNEKLFF
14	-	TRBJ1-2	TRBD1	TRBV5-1	TGCGCCAGCAGCAGGGAGAACGGACAGGATGGCTACACCTTC	CASSRENGQDGYTF
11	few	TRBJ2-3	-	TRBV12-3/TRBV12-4	TGTGCCAGCAGCTCCGGGACACAGGATAATTTT	CASSSGTQDNF
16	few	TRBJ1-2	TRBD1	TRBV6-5	TGTGCCAGCAGTTACTCGAAGCAGCCAGGGGGAAATGGCTACACCTTC	CASSYSKQPGGNGYTF
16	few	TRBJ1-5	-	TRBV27	TGTGCCAGCAGTTCCATTGGTCCAAAAGGCGATCAGCCCCAGCATTTT	CASSSIGPKGDQPQHF
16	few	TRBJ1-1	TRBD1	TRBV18	TGTGCCAGCTCACCTACCGGGACAGCGGCGAACACTGAAGCTTTCTTT	CASSPTGTAANTEAFF
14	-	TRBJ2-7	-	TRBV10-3	TGTGCCATCAGTGAGACCGGGGTCTCCTACGAGCAGTACTTC	CAISETGVSYEQYF
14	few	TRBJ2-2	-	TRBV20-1	TGCAGTGCTAGACCTCCCCGCGACACCGGGGAGCTGTTTTTT	CSARPPRDTGELFF
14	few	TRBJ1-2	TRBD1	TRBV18	TGTGCCAGCTCACCAGGGACAGCGTCCTATGGCTACACCTTC	CASSPGTASYGYTF
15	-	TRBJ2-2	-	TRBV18	TGTGCCAGCTCACCATCGGCAGCGAACACCGGGGAGCTGTTTTTT	CASSPSAANTGELFF